A single sample gave rise to the 7 T cell receptor beta chains below, sequenced in a study of blood T cell repertoires in COVID-19. Profiling relied on immunoSEQ multiplex PCR, and the TCRdb table lists in-frame clones only, not all of them. Of roughly 210,000 clones detected, around four fifths appear once; the ten largest clones hold about 10%. Material: peripheral blood. Source of these receptors: a woman of 80 years or more with COVID-19, enrolled during active disease.

The J gene is TRBJ2-7, the V gene TRBV6-6; TRBD1 matches 9 bases. In germline, CDR1 is MNHNY, CDR2 SVGAGI (reference sequence). V lost 5 bases, J lost 7 bases, and 6 bases stayed unmatched. The CDR3 is made up of 13 amino acids. The CDR3 here is CASSPRTGEEQYV. DNA for the CDR3: TGTGCCAGCAGTCCCCGGACAGGGGAAGAGCAGTACGTC.

This clone was picked up one time. The V gene is TRBV7-9, the J gene TRBJ2-2; TRBD2 matches at 9 bases. J was trimmed by 5 bases and V by 1 base; bases with no gene match: 14. Germline loops: CDR1 SEHNR, CDR2 FQNEAQ (reference sequence). CDR3 length equals 19 residues. The CDR3 DNA follows: TGTGCCAGCAGCTTAGTGACTAGCGGACGTTCAGCTCTAACCGGGGAGCTGTTTTTT. This codes for CASSLVTSGRSALTGELFF.

This chain uses TRBV4-1 with TRBJ1-3, with D unclear. CDR1 and CDR2 from the germline V gene are MGHRA and YSYEKL. There are 17 residues in the CDR3. The V and J ends lost 0 bases and 0 bases respectively, with 12 bases between them. CDR3 nucleotides: TGCGCCAGCAGCCAAGATCGACAACTTGACTCTGGAAACACCATATATTTT. Its translation is CASSQDRQLDSGNTIYF.

V gene TRBV5-6 combines with J gene TRBJ2-7; 10 nucleotides line up with TRBD1. CDR1 is SGHDT, CDR2 YYEEEE, per germline. CDR3 length: 16 amino acids. The junction had 5 bases not matched to a gene; V was cut back by 2 bases and J by 0 bases. CDR3 nucleotides: TGTGCCAGCAGCTTACTCAGGACAGGGGGCTCCTACGAGCAGTACGTC. It encodes CASSLLRTGGSYEQYV.

This chain links TRBV6-5 with TRBJ1-1, with TRBD1 as a possible D gene (5 bases). Germline loops: CDR1 MNHEY, CDR2 SVGAGI. The CDR3 runs to 14 residues. V was clipped by 6 bases and J by 1 base, with 12 bases between them. The CDR3 loop reads CASRGSTGNTEAFF. The CDR3 DNA sequence: TGTGCCAGCAGGGGTAGTACAGGGAACACTGAAGCTTTCTTT.

V gene TRBV10-3 combines with J gene TRBJ2-3; D might be TRBD1 (5 bases). CDR1 ENHRY and CDR2 SYGVKD come from the germline V gene. V lost 2 bases, J lost 2 bases, and 11 bases lay in between. The CDR3 covers 15 residues. The CDR3 DNA reads TGTGCCATCAGTGAGGGGGCTAGATTCACAGATACGCAGTATTTT. It codes for CAISEGARFTDTQYF.

This clone has just one count. V usage is TRBV6-1 and J usage is TRBJ1-5; 8 bases map to TRBD1. Germline CDR1 is MNHNS and CDR2 is SASEGT. V was clipped by 4 bases and J by 4 bases; unmatched bases: 9. This CDR3 contains 16 residues. CDR3 residues: CASSVLQGVSNQPQHF. The CDR3, as DNA: TGTGCCAGCAGTGTACTACAGGGGGTGTCAAATCAGCCCCAGCATTTT.